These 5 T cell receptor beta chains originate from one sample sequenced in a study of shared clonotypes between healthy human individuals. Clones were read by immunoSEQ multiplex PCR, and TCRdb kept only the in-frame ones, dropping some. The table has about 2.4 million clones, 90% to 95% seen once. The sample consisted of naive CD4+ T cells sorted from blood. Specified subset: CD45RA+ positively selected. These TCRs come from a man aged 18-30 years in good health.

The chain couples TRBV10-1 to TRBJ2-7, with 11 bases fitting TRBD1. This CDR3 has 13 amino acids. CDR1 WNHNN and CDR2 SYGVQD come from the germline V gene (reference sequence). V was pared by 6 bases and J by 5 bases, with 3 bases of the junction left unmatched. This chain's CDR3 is CASSRDRGNEQYF. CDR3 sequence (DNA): TGCGCCAGCAGCCGGGACAGGGGGAACGAGCAGTACTTC.

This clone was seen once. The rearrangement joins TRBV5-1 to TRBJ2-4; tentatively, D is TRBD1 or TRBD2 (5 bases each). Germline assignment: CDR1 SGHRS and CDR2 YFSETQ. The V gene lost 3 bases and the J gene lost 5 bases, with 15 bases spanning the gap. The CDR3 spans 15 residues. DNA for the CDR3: TGCGCCAGCAGCTCGTCATGGGGGACCCAAAACATTCAGTACTTC. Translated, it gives CASSSSWGTQNIQYF.

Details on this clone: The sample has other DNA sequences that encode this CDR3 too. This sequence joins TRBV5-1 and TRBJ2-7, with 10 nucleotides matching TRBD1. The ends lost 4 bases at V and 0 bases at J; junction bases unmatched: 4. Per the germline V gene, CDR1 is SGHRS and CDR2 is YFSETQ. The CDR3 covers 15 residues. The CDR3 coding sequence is TGCGCCAGCAGCGAGGACAGGGGGAGCTCCTACGAGCAGTACTTC. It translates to CASSEDRGSSYEQYF.

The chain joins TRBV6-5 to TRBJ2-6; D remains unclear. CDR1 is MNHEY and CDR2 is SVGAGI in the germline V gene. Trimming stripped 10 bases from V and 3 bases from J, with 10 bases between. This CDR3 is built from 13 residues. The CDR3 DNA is TGTGCCACCATGGGAAGTGGGGCCAACGTCCTGACTTTC. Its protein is CATMGSGANVLTF.

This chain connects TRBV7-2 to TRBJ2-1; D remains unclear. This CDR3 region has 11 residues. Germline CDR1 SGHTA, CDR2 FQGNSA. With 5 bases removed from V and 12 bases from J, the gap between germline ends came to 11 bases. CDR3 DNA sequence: TGTGCCAGCAGCCCTGGTCAGTGGCAGTTCTTC. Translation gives CASSPGQWQFF.